These T cell receptor beta chains were read from a single sample in a study of blood T cell repertoires in COVID-19. The method was immunoSEQ multiplex PCR; TCRdb's version includes in-frame clones alone and lacks a portion of them. Seen here are approximately 110,000 clones, over 80% observed once, and the top ten hold approximately 1.1%. Sequenced sample: peripheral blood. Receptors originate from a human donor in a cohort sampled during active COVID-19. Both conserved end residues are part of each CDR3. Fields, in order: CDR3 length, D gene, J gene, V gene, CDR3 protein. The D gene is left open where the match is weak.

CDR3 length: 14; D gene: .; J gene: TRBJ1-1; V gene: TRBV12-5; CDR3 protein: CASGSRTGIFGAFF
CDR3 length: 15; D gene: TRBD1; J gene: TRBJ1-2; V gene: TRBV7-9; CDR3 protein: CASSRTGGINYGYTF
CDR3 length: 14; D gene: TRBD1; J gene: TRBJ1-1; V gene: TRBV9; CDR3 protein: CASSETGTAGEAFF
CDR3 length: 14; D gene: .; J gene: TRBJ1-4; V gene: TRBV6-1; CDR3 protein: CASSDWQGREKLFF
CDR3 length: 15; D gene: .; J gene: TRBJ2-3; V gene: TRBV5-1; CDR3 protein: CASSLQDSSTDTQYF
CDR3 length: 13; D gene: .; J gene: TRBJ1-3; V gene: TRBV4-3; CDR3 protein: CASSHGGGNTIYF
CDR3 length: 14; D gene: .; J gene: TRBJ2-3; V gene: TRBV5-4; CDR3 protein: CASSRRGGSDTQYF
CDR3 length: 13; D gene: TRBD1; J gene: TRBJ1-1; V gene: TRBV9; CDR3 protein: CASSSQGGTEAFF
CDR3 length: 16; D gene: TRBD2; J gene: TRBJ2-5; V gene: TRBV13; CDR3 protein: CASSPYTSGAWGTQYF
CDR3 length: 16; D gene: TRBD1; J gene: TRBJ2-5; V gene: TRBV7-9; CDR3 protein: CASSPDRGRPQETQYF
CDR3 length: 15; D gene: TRBD2; J gene: TRBJ2-7; V gene: TRBV28; CDR3 protein: CASSPTGLESFEQYF
CDR3 length: 14; D gene: .; J gene: TRBJ2-5; V gene: TRBV7-2; CDR3 protein: CASSLLGILETQYF
CDR3 length: 11; D gene: .; J gene: TRBJ1-5; V gene: TRBV12-3/TRBV12-4; CDR3 protein: CASSFGLPQHF
CDR3 length: 13; D gene: .; J gene: TRBJ2-2; V gene: TRBV11-2; CDR3 protein: CASSLVRTGELFF
CDR3 length: 16; D gene: TRBD2; J gene: TRBJ2-3; V gene: TRBV7-2; CDR3 protein: CASSLGGTRATDTQYF
CDR3 length: 16; D gene: .; J gene: TRBJ2-1; V gene: TRBV21-1; CDR3 protein: CASSKDGVSSYNEQFF
CDR3 length: 15; D gene: TRBD2; J gene: TRBJ2-7; V gene: TRBV9; CDR3 protein: CASSPRLAGPYEQYF
CDR3 length: 13; D gene: .; J gene: TRBJ1-2; V gene: TRBV6-4; CDR3 protein: CASSDSVGRGYTF
CDR3 length: 14; D gene: TRBD1; J gene: TRBJ2-7; V gene: TRBV19; CDR3 protein: CASSVGQNPARQYF
CDR3 length: 14; D gene: .; J gene: TRBJ1-1; V gene: TRBV19; CDR3 protein: CASRNYTGNTEAFF
CDR3 length: 13; D gene: .; J gene: TRBJ2-1; V gene: TRBV7-6; CDR3 protein: CASSSVAGDEQFF
CDR3 length: 16; D gene: TRBD1; J gene: TRBJ1-5; V gene: TRBV15; CDR3 protein: CATSRGGDRGNQPQHF
CDR3 length: 13; D gene: TRBD1; J gene: TRBJ2-1; V gene: TRBV2; CDR3 protein: CASNQGAYNEQFF
CDR3 length: 15; D gene: TRBD1; J gene: TRBJ2-7; V gene: TRBV7-9; CDR3 protein: CASSRKGQGSYEQYF
CDR3 length: 14; D gene: TRBD1; J gene: TRBJ1-4; V gene: TRBV9; CDR3 protein: CASSVPSREGQGFF
CDR3 length: 16; D gene: TRBD1; J gene: TRBJ2-5; V gene: TRBV5-1; CDR3 protein: CASSLGDRGRGETQYF
CDR3 length: 12; D gene: .; J gene: TRBJ2-2; V gene: TRBV12-3/TRBV12-4; CDR3 protein: CASSPSTGELFF
CDR3 length: 11; D gene: .; J gene: TRBJ2-1; V gene: TRBV7-6; CDR3 protein: CASSLNNEQFF
CDR3 length: 13; D gene: .; J gene: TRBJ2-1; V gene: TRBV12-3/TRBV12-4; CDR3 protein: CASSARLVGEQFF
CDR3 length: 9; D gene: .; J gene: TRBJ1-5; V gene: TRBV25-1; CDR3 protein: CARGRPQHF
CDR3 length: 13; D gene: .; J gene: TRBJ1-2; V gene: TRBV7-2; CDR3 protein: CASSYREIYGYTF
CDR3 length: 14; D gene: TRBD2; J gene: TRBJ2-1; V gene: TRBV19; CDR3 protein: CASSTSGSYNEQFF
CDR3 length: 14; D gene: TRBD1; J gene: TRBJ1-3; V gene: TRBV25-1; CDR3 protein: CASGKTGVIDTIYF
CDR3 length: 12; D gene: .; J gene: TRBJ2-7; V gene: TRBV29-1; CDR3 protein: CSVTASSYEQYF
CDR3 length: 14; D gene: TRBD2; J gene: TRBJ2-5; V gene: TRBV11-3; CDR3 protein: CASSSRTSGGGQYF
CDR3 length: 13; D gene: .; J gene: TRBJ1-2; V gene: TRBV25-1; CDR3 protein: CASSGIGGYGYTF
CDR3 length: 14; D gene: .; J gene: TRBJ2-5; V gene: TRBV19; CDR3 protein: CASSPGTRRETQYF
CDR3 length: 14; D gene: .; J gene: TRBJ1-3; V gene: TRBV9; CDR3 protein: CASSVEGVLDTIYF
CDR3 length: 14; D gene: .; J gene: TRBJ1-1; V gene: TRBV18; CDR3 protein: CASSPGGAGTEAFF
CDR3 length: 13; D gene: .; J gene: TRBJ1-2; V gene: TRBV9; CDR3 protein: CASSVNMGRGYTF
CDR3 length: 15; D gene: .; J gene: TRBJ2-2; V gene: TRBV9; CDR3 protein: CASSVGQSNTGELFF
CDR3 length: 15; D gene: TRBD1; J gene: TRBJ1-4; V gene: TRBV6-5; CDR3 protein: CASSLGQGFREKLFF
CDR3 length: 15; D gene: TRBD2; J gene: TRBJ2-1; V gene: TRBV11-2; CDR3 protein: CASSSVAGGYNEQFF
CDR3 length: 18; D gene: TRBD1; J gene: TRBJ1-2; V gene: TRBV9; CDR3 protein: CASSVLPGQGPINYGYTF
CDR3 length: 16; D gene: TRBD1; J gene: TRBJ1-1; V gene: TRBV4-2; CDR3 protein: CASSQRKTGFLSEAFF
CDR3 length: 15; D gene: TRBD1; J gene: TRBJ1-4; V gene: TRBV28; CDR3 protein: CASSSRDRGGPKLFF
CDR3 length: 14; D gene: TRBD1; J gene: TRBJ1-2; V gene: TRBV5-1; CDR3 protein: CASSYGQGFGGYTF
CDR3 length: 18; D gene: TRBD1; J gene: TRBJ2-6; V gene: TRBV25-1; CDR3 protein: CASSEFGRGLAGANVLTF
CDR3 length: 15; D gene: .; J gene: TRBJ1-2; V gene: TRBV11-2; CDR3 protein: CASSLSGPTNYGYTF
CDR3 length: 14; D gene: TRBD1; J gene: TRBJ2-3; V gene: TRBV7-9; CDR3 protein: CARAGQGAKDTQYF
CDR3 length: 13; D gene: TRBD1; J gene: TRBJ2-5; V gene: TRBV27; CDR3 protein: CASTTGTQETQYF
CDR3 length: 17; D gene: .; J gene: TRBJ2-3; V gene: TRBV4-2; CDR3 protein: CASSQELTGKGTDTQYF
CDR3 length: 14; D gene: TRBD1; J gene: TRBJ2-7; V gene: TRBV5-1; CDR3 protein: CASSLTGGAYEQYF
CDR3 length: 20; D gene: TRBD2; J gene: TRBJ2-2; V gene: TRBV4-2; CDR3 protein: CASSQGPGTSGRARTGELFF
CDR3 length: 13; D gene: TRBD1; J gene: TRBJ2-7; V gene: TRBV12-3/TRBV12-4; CDR3 protein: CASSLRQGSEQYF
CDR3 length: 15; D gene: TRBD1; J gene: TRBJ1-1; V gene: TRBV6-6; CDR3 protein: CASSRSDRGATEAFF
CDR3 length: 11; D gene: .; J gene: TRBJ2-1; V gene: TRBV20-1; CDR3 protein: CSATGLNEQFF
CDR3 length: 12; D gene: .; J gene: TRBJ1-2; V gene: TRBV19; CDR3 protein: CASSIYNYGYTF
CDR3 length: 12; D gene: .; J gene: TRBJ2-1; V gene: TRBV3-1/TRBV3-2; CDR3 protein: CASSQGWAEQFF
CDR3 length: 14; D gene: TRBD1; J gene: TRBJ1-6; V gene: TRBV28; CDR3 protein: CASTRTGYNSPLHF